A selection of T cell receptor beta chains follows, all from one sample in a study of response to subunit inactivated influenza vaccine. TCRdb re-called the RT-PCR reads with MiXCR, one entry per CDR3 protein. Among approximately 530,000 distinct CDR3 sequences, 10% to 15% were seen once, and the ten largest hold approximately 14%. The specimen was PBMCs from blood, collected roughly 47 days after vaccination. Every receptor here comes from a man aged 50-60 years who received an inactivated influenza vaccine. The CDR3 runs from the conserved cysteine through the conserved F or W.

v_gene	j_gene	CDR3aa
TRBV7-8	TRBJ1-5	CASSRQGWPPQHF
TRBV6-5	TRBJ2-1	CASSYSTPRTYNEQFF
TRBV12-3/TRBV12-4	TRBJ2-3	CASCARGLAGIITDTQYF
TRBV4-2	TRBJ2-7	CASSQPGQGSYEQYF
TRBV6-1	TRBJ2-2	CASRRGGEEPGELFF
TRBV5-1	TRBJ2-5	CASSRGQQETQYF
TRBV20-1	TRBJ2-5	CSASGNMEQQETQYF
TRBV18	TRBJ2-3	CASSTGLAGVLSTDTQYF
TRBV20-1	TRBJ1-1	CSARPGTGRMDFF
TRBV20-1	TRBJ2-5	CSARDPGTPGETQYF
TRBV19	TRBJ1-2	CASSLGTKFYGYTF
TRBV20-1	TRBJ2-2	CSARVAGTNTGELFF
TRBV5-1	TRBJ1-1	CASSLLGRNTEAFF
TRBV29-1	TRBJ2-7	CSVGGRVSYEQYF
TRBV20-1	TRBJ2-1	CSASGTSKEWDEQFF
TRBV7-9	TRBJ2-2	CACDYLPGELFF
TRBV10-3	TRBJ2-2	CAIRGGQGYTGELFF
TRBV10-3	TRBJ2-1	CAISRSTGDEQFF
TRBV7-9	TRBJ1-2	CASSLGVTNYGYTF
TRBV12-3/TRBV12-4	TRBJ1-2	CASSLEQGTDGYIF
TRBV29-1	TRBJ2-1	CSVESRYNEQFF
TRBV20-1	TRBJ1-2	CSARPWGTSIYGYTF
TRBV14	TRBJ2-2	CASSQYSVGQYTGELFF
TRBV20-1	TRBJ2-3	CSARGLLAGGTDTQYF
TRBV7-2	TRBJ2-3	CASSLVAGRTDTQYF
TRBV29-1	TRBJ1-6	CSVAYSGQGNSPLHF
TRBV15	TRBJ1-2	CATSRGQGWPGYTF
TRBV20-1	TRBJ2-7	CSARVPFGSYEQYF
TRBV27	TRBJ2-1	CASSILGTRGDNEQFF